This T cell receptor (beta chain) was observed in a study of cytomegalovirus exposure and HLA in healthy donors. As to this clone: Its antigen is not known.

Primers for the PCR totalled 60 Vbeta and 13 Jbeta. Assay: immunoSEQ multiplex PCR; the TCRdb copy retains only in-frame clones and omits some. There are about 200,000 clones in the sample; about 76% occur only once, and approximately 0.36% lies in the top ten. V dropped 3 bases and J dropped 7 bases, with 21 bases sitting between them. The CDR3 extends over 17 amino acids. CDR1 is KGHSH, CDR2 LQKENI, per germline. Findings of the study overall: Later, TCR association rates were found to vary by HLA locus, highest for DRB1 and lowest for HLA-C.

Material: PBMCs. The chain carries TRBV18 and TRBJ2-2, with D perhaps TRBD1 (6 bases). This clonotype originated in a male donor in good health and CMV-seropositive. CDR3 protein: CASSPREVTGTDGELFF. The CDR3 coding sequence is TGTGCCAGCTCACCGAGGGAAGTAACAGGGACCGACGGGGAGCTGTTTTTT.